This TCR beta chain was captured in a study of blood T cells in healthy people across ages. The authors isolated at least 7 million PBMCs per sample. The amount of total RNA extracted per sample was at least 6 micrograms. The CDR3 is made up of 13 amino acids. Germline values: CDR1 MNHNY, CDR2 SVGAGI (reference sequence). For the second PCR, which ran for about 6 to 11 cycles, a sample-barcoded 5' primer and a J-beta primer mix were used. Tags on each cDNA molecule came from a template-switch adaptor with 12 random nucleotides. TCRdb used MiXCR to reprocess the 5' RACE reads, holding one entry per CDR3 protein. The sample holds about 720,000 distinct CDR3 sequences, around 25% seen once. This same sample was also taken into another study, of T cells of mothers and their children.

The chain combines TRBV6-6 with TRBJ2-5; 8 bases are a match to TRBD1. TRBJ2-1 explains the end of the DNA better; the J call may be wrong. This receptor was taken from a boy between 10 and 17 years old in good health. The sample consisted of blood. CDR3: CATDRGAYNEQFF. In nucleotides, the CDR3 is TGTGCCACCGACAGGGGTGCCTACAATGAGCAGTTCTTC.